Only a few counts were recorded for the clone carrying this T cell receptor (beta chain). This sample stems from a study of graft-versus-host responses after intestinal transplantation. V was pared by 4 bases and J by 3 bases, with 18 bases between. The CDR3 totals 16 residues. Looked up from germline, CDR1 is SGHAT and CDR2 is FQNNGV. The data were produced by immunoSEQ multiplex PCR, yet TCRdb's version contains in-frame clones alone and is incomplete. The sample has about 97,000 clones, 75% to 95% seen once. The specimen comprised PBMCs, sampled approximately 420 days after intestinal transplant. The receptor comes from a human patient who received an intestinal transplant, so some T cells may come from the graft donor. This chain joins TRBV11-2 and TRBJ1-1; D gene unclear. The DNA for the CDR3 is TGTGCCAGCAGCTGGGCCCGGGTAGTAGAGGACACTGAAGCTTTCTTT. Translated, it gives CASSWARVVEDTEAFF.